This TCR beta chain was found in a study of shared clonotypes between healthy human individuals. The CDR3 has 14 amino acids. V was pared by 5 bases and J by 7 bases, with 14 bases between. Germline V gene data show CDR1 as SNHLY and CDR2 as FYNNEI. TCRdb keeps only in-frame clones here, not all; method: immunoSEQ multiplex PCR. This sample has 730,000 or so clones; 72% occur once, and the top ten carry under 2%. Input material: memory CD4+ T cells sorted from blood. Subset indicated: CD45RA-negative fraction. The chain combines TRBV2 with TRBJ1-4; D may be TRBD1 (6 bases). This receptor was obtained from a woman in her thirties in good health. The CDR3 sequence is CASSPRGAGEKLFF. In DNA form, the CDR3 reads TGTGCCAGCAGTCCAAGGGGGGCGGGTGAAAAACTGTTTTTT.